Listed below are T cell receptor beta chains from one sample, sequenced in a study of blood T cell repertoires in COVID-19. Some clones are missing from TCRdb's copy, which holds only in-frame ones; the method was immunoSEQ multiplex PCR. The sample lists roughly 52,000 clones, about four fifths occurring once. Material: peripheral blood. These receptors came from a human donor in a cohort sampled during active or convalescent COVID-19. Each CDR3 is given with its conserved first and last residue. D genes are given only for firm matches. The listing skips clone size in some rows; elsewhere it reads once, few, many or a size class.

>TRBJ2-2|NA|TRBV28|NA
CASRAGGNTGELFF
TGTGCCAGCAGGGCCGGGGGTAACACCGGGGAGCTGTTTTTT
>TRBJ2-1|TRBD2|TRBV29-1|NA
CSVEMLAGSSYNEQFF
TGCAGCGTTGAAATGCTAGCGGGTAGCTCCTACAATGAGCAGTTCTTC
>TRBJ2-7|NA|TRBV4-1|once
CASSQVSGNPYEQYF
TGCGCCAGCAGCCAGGTTTCCGGGAACCCCTACGAGCAGTACTTC
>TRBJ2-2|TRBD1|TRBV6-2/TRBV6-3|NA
CASSSGTGANTGELFF
TGTGCCAGCAGTTCCGGGACAGGCGCGAACACCGGGGAGCTGTTTTTT
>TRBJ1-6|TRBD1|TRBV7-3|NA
CASSSNGQGNSPLHF
TGTGCCAGCAGCTCGAATGGACAGGGAAATTCACCCCTCCACTTT
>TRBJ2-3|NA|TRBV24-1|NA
CATSEAGPITDTQYF
TGTGCCACCAGTGAGGCGGGCCCAATCACAGATACGCAGTATTTT
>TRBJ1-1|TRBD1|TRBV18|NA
CASSPWTGEGYTEAFF
TGTGCCAGCTCACCTTGGACAGGGGAAGGGTACACTGAAGCTTTCTTT
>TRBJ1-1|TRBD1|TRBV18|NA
CASSPQGQGLRLATEAFF
TGTGCCAGCTCACCCCAGGGACAGGGATTGCGCTTGGCCACTGAAGCTTTCTTT
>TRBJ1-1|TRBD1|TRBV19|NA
CASSISGTATNTEAFF
TGTGCCAGTAGTATATCCGGGACAGCGACGAACACTGAAGCTTTCTTT
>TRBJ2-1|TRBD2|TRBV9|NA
CASSVALAGALNEQFF
TGTGCCAGCAGCGTAGCGCTAGCGGGGGCCTTAAATGAGCAGTTCTTC
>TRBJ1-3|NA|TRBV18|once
CASSPLGREASGNTIYF
TGTGCCAGCTCACCATTGGGCAGGGAGGCCTCTGGAAACACCATATATTTT
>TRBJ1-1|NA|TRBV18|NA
CASSPTEATNTEAFF
TGTGCCAGCTCCCCCACCGAAGCTACGAACACTGAAGCTTTCTTT
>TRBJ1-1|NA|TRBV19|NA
CASSTRGNTEAFF
TGTGCCAGTAGTACCAGGGGAAACACTGAAGCTTTCTTT
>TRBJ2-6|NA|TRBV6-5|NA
CASRTVFSGANVLTF
TGTGCCAGCAGGACAGTTTTCTCTGGGGCCAACGTCCTGACTTTC
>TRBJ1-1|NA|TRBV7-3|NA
CASSTQEHTEAFF
TGTGCCAGCAGCACTCAGGAACACACTGAAGCTTTCTTT
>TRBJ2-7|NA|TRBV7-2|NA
CASSAIFADWDEEQYF
TGTGCCAGCAGCGCGATCTTCGCGGACTGGGATGAGGAGCAGTACTTC
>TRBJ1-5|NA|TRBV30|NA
CAWSVIGGQPQHF
TGTGCCTGGAGTGTCATCGGTGGTCAGCCCCAGCATTTT
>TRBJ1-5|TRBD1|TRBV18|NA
CASSQAGGSNQPQHF
TGTGCCAGCTCACAAGCAGGGGGGAGCAATCAGCCCCAGCATTTT
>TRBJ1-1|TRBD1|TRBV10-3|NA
CAISSTGGPFNTEAFF
TGTGCCATCAGCTCGACAGGGGGCCCCTTTAACACTGAAGCTTTCTTT
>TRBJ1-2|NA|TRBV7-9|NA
CASSQNAQAGLGGYTF
TGTGCCAGCAGCCAAAACGCTCAGGCGGGGCTAGGAGGCTACACCTTC
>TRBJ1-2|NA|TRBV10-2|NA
CASSETDSQGYTF
TGCGCCAGCAGTGAAACGGACAGCCAGGGCTACACCTTC
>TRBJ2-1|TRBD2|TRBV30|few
CAWGMGGVNEQFF
TGTGCCTGGGGGATGGGGGGGGTGAATGAGCAGTTCTTC
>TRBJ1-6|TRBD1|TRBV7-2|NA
CASSQGQGYHNSPLHF
TGTGCCAGCAGCCAAGGACAGGGGTACCATAATTCACCCCTCCACTTT
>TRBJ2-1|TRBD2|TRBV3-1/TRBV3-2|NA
CASSPWTSGGNEQFF
TGTGCCAGCAGCCCGTGGACTAGCGGGGGGAATGAGCAGTTCTTC
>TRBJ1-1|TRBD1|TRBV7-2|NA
CASSQQGAGNTEAFF
TGTGCCAGCAGTCAGCAGGGGGCAGGAAACACTGAAGCTTTCTTT
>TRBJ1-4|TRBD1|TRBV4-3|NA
CASSQKGQGNEKLFF
TGCGCCAGCAGCCAAAAGGGACAGGGGAATGAAAAACTGTTTTTT
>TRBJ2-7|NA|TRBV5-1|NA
CASSQSGQGLSYEQYF
TGCGCCAGCAGCCAATCGGGACAAGGCCTCTCCTACGAGCAGTACTTC
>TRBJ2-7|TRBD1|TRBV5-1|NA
CASSIGQGGVQYF
TGCGCCAGCAGCATTGGACAGGGTGGTGTGCAGTACTTC
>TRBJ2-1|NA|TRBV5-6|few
CASSFPAGNNNEQFF
TGTGCCAGCAGCTTTCCGGCAGGTAACAATAATGAGCAGTTCTTC
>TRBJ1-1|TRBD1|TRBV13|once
CASSLQDRAHTEAFF
TGTGCCAGCAGTCTCCAGGACAGGGCGCACACTGAAGCTTTCTTT
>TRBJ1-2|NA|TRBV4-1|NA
CASSHLWAIELGYTF
TGCGCCAGCAGCCATCTCTGGGCAATCGAGTTAGGCTACACCTTC
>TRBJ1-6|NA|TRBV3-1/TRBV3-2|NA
CASSQEREPPDPNSPLHF
TGTGCCAGCAGCCAAGAAAGAGAGCCTCCCGATCCTAATTCACCCCTCCACTTT
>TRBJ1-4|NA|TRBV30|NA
CAWVGDLGGDEKLFF
TGTGCCTGGGTAGGGGACCTCGGAGGGGATGAAAAACTGTTTTTT
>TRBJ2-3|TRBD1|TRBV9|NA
CAIRTGDRTDTQYF
TGTGCCATCCGCACCGGGGACAGGACAGATACGCAGTATTTT
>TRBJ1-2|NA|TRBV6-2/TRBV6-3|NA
CASSPGGGVGGYTF
TGTGCCAGCAGTCCGGGAGGAGGCGTCGGCGGCTACACCTTC
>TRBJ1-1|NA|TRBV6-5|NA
CASGRVGQMNTEAFF
TGTGCCAGCGGGAGGGTTGGGCAAATGAACACTGAAGCTTTCTTT
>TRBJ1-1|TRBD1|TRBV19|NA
CASSPGTGSEAFF
TGTGCCAGTAGTCCCGGGACAGGCTCTGAAGCTTTCTTT
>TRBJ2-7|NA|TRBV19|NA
CASSSYSPTYEQYF
TGTGCCAGTAGCTCCTACAGTCCAACCTACGAGCAGTACTTC
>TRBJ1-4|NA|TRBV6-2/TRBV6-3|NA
CASSYAGQREKLFF
TGTGCCAGCAGTTACGCGGGTCAGCGTGAAAAACTGTTTTTT
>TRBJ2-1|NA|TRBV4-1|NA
CASSQREGGYNEQFF
TGCGCCAGCAGCCAACGAGAAGGGGGCTACAATGAGCAGTTCTTC
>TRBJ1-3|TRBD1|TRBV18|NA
CASSRDRTSGNTIYF
TGTGCCAGCTCGAGGGACAGAACCTCTGGAAACACCATATATTTT
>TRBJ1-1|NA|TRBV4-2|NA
CASSQEVGNTEAFF
TGTGCCAGCAGCCAAGAGGTCGGGAACACTGAAGCTTTCTTT
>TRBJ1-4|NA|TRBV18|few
CASSPPGGSFDEKLFF
TGTGCCAGCTCACCACCCGGGGGGTCTTTCGATGAAAAACTGTTTTTT
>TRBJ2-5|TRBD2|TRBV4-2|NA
CASSQQLAGAREETQYF
TGTGCCAGCAGCCAGCAGCTAGCGGGGGCCCGTGAAGAGACCCAGTACTTC
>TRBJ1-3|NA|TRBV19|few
CASSPNDRDSGNTIYF
TGTGCCAGTAGTCCAAACGACAGAGACTCTGGAAACACCATATATTTT
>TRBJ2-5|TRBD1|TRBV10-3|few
CAISLTGVEETQYF
TGTGCCATCAGTCTCACAGGGGTTGAGGAGACCCAGTACTTC
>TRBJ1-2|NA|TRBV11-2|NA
CASSLGGLTPGYGYTF
TGTGCCAGCAGCTTAGGAGGGTTAACGCCGGGCTATGGCTACACCTTC
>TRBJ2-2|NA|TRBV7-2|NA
CASSSQGMNTGELFF
TGTGCCAGCAGCTCCCAGGGGATGAACACCGGGGAGCTGTTTTTT
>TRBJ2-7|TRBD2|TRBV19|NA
CASRERGGLREQYF
TGTGCCAGTAGAGAGCGGGGGGGCCTTCGTGAGCAGTACTTC
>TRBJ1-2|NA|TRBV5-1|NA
CASSLGREGPSGYTF
TGCGCCAGCAGCTTGGGGCGGGAGGGGCCCTCCGGCTACACCTTC
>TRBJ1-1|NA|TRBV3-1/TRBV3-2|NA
CASSQAGEKGTEAFF
TGTGCCAGCAGCCAGGCAGGGGAGAAAGGCACTGAAGCTTTCTTT
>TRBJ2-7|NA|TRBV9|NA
CASSVETGISYEQYF
TGTGCCAGCAGCGTAGAGACAGGAATATCCTACGAGCAGTACTTC
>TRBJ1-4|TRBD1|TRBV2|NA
CASSEQGARGNEKLFF
TGTGCCAGCAGTGAACAGGGGGCACGAGGTAATGAAAAACTGTTTTTT
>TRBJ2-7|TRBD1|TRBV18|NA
CASSPGLTGAYEQYF
TGTGCCAGCTCACCTGGGTTGACAGGGGCCTACGAGCAGTACTTC
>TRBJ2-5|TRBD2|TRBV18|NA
CASSPLVSGGAGETQYF
TGTGCCAGCTCACCCCTTGTTAGCGGGGGGGCCGGAGAGACCCAGTACTTC
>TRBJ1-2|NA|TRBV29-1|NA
CSAVASEYGYTF
TGCAGCGCCGTGGCTAGTGAATATGGCTACACCTTC
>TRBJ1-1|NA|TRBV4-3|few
CASSFGLNTEAFF
TGCGCCAGCAGCTTTGGACTCAACACTGAAGCTTTCTTT
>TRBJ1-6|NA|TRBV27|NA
CASSLWPRGSPLHF
TGTGCCAGCAGTTTATGGCCCCGGGGGTCACCCCTCCACTTT
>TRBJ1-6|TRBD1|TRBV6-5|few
CASRDSAKEHF
TGTGCCAGCCGGGACAGCGCTAAAGAGCACTTT